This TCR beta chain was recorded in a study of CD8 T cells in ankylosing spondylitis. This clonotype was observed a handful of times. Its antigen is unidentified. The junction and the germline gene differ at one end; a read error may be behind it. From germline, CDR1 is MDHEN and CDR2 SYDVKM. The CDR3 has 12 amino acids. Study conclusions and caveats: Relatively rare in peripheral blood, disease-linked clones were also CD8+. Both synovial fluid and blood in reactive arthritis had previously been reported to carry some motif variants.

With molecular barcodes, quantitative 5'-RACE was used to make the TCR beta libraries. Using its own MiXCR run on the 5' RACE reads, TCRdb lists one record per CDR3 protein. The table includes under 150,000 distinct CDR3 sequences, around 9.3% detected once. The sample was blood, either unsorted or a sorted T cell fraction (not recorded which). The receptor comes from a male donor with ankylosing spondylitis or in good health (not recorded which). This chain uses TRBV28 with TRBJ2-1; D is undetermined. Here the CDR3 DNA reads TGTGCCAGCAGTTTAATCTACAGTGAGCAGTTCTTC. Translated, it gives CASSLIYSEQFF.